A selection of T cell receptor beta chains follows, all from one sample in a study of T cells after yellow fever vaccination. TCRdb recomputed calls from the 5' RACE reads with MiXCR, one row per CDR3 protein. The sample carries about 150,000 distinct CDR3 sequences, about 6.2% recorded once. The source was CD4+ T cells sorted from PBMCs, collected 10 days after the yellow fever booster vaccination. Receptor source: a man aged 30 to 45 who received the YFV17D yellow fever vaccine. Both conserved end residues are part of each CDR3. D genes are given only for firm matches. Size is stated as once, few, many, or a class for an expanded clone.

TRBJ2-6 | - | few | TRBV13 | CASSLSRATGANVLTF | TGTGCCAGCAGCTTATCGCGGGCTACTGGGGCCAACGTCCTGACTTTC
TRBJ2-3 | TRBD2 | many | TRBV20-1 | CSARRSSGRTSTDTQYF | TGCAGTGCTAGAAGGTCTAGCGGGAGGACTAGCACAGATACGCAGTATTTT
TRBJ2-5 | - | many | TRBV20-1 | CSARVLQETQYF | TGCAGTGCTAGAGTGCTACAAGAGACCCAGTACTTC
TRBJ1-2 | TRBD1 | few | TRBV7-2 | CASSSPDRVLGYTF | TGTGCCAGCAGCTCACCGGACAGGGTACTTGGCTACACCTTC
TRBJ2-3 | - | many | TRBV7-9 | CASSLDSGGFRADTQYF | TGTGCCAGCAGCTTAGATAGCGGCGGGTTTCGGGCAGATACGCAGTATTTT
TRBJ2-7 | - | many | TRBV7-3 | CASSLDWAYYEQYF | TGTGCCAGCAGCTTAGATTGGGCCTACTACGAGCAGTACTTC
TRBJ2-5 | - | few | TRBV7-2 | CASSLGGSKQETQYF | TGTGCCAGCAGCTTAGGGGGGTCCAAACAAGAGACCCAGTACTTC
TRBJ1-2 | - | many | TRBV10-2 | CASRGGQLDYGYTF | TGCGCCAGCAGAGGAGGACAGCTTGACTATGGCTACACCTTC
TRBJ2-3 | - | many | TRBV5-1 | CASSLDGANTQYF | TGCGCCAGCAGCTTGGACGGGGCCAATACGCAGTATTTT
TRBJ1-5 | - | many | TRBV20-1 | CSARTPYSNQPQHF | TGCAGTGCTAGAACACCCTATAGCAATCAGCCCCAGCATTTT
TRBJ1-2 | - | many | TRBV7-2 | CASSMSLGASYTF | TGTGCCAGCAGCATGAGTTTAGGGGCGAGCTACACCTTC
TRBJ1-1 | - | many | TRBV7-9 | CASSQQGKGTEAFF | TGTGCCAGCAGCCAGCAGGGGAAGGGCACTGAAGCTTTCTTT
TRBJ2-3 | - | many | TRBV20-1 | CSASWALGTQYF | TGCAGTGCTAGTTGGGCTCTCGGTACGCAGTATTTT
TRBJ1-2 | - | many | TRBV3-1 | CASSRTANYGYTF | TGTGCCAGCAGCCGAACAGCTAACTATGGCTACACCTTC